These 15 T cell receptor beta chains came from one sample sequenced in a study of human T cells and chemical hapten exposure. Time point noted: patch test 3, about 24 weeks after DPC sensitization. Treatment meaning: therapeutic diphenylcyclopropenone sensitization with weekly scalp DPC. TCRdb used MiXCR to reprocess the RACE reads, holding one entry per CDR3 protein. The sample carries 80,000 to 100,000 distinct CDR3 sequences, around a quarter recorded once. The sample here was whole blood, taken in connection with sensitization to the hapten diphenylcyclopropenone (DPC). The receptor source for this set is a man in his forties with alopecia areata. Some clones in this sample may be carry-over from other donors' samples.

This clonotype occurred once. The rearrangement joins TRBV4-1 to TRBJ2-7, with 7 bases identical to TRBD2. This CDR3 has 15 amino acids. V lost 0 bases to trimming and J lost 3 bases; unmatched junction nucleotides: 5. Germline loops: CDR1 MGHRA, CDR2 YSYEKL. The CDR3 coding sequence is TGCGCCAGCAGCCAAGAGAGCGGGGCGGTCTACGAGCAGTACTTC. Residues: CASSQESGAVYEQYF.

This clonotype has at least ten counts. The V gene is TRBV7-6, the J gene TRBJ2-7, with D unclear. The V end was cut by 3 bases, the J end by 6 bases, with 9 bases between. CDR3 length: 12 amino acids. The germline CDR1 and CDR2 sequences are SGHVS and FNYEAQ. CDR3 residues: CASSFTYGEQYF. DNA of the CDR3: TGTGCCAGCAGCTTTACGTACGGCGAGCAGTACTTC. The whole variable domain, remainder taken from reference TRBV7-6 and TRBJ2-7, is GAGVSQSPRYKVTKRGQDVALRCDPISGHVSLYWYRQALGQGPEFLTYFNYEAQQDKSGLPNDRFSAERPEGSISTLTIQRTEQRDSAMYRCASSFTYGEQYFGPGTRLTVT.

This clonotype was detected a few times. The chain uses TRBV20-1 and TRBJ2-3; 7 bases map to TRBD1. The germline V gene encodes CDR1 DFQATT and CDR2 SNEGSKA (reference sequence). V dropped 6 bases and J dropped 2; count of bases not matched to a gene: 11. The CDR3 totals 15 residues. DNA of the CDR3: TGCAGTGCCACCCCCCGGACAGGACACACAGATACGCAGTATTTT. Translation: CSATPRTGHTDTQYF.

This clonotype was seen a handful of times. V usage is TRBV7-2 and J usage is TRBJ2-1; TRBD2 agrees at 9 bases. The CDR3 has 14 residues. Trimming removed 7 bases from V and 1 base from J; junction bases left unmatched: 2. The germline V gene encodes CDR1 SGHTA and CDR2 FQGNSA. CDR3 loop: CASKAGGSYNEQFF. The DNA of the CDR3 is TGTGCCAGCAAAGCGGGAGGATCCTACAATGAGCAGTTCTTC. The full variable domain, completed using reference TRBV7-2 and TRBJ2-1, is GAGVSQSPSNKVTEKGKDVELRCDPISGHTALYWYRQSLGQGLEFLIYFQGNSAPDKSGLPSDRFSAERTGGSVSTLTIQRTQQEDSAVYLCASKAGGSYNEQFFGPGTRLTVL.

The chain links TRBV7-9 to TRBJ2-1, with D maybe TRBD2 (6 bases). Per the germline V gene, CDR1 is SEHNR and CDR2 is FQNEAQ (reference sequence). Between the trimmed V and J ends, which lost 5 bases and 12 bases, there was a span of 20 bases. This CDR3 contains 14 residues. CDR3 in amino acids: CASSQRWGELRQFF. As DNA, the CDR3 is TGTGCCAGCAGCCAAAGATGGGGGGAGTTGAGGCAGTTCTTC.

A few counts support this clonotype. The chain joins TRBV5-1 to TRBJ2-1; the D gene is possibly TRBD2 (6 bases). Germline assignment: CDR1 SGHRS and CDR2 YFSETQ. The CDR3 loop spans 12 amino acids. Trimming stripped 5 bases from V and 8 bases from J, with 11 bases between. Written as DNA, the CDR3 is TGCGCCAGCAGTAGGAGGGCGGATGAGCAGTTCTTC. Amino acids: CASSRRADEQFF.

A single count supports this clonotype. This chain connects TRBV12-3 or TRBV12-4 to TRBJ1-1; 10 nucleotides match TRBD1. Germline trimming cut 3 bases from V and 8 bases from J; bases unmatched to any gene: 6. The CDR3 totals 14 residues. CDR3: CASSFGTGAAEAFF. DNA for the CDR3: TGTGCCAGCAGTTTCGGGACAGGGGCTGCCGAAGCTTTCTTT.

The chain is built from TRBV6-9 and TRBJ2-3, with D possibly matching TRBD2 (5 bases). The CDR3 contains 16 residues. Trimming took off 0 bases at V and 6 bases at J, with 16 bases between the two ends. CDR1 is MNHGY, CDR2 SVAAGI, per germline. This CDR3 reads CASSYSGAARKDTQYF. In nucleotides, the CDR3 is TGTGCCAGCAGTTATTCGGGAGCGGCGAGAAAGGATACGCAGTATTTT.

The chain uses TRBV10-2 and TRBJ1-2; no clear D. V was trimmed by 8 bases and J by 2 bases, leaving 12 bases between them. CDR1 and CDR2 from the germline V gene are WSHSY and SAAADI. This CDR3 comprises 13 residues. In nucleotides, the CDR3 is TGCGCCAGCTCGAGGTCCCTGAACTATGGCTACACCTTC. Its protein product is CASSRSLNYGYTF.

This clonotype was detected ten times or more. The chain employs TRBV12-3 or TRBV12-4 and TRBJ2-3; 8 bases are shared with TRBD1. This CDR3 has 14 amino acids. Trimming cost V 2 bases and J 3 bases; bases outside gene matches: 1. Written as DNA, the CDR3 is TGTGCCAGCAGTTTAAGACAGGGGACAGATACGCAGTATTTT. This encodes CASSLRQGTDTQYF.

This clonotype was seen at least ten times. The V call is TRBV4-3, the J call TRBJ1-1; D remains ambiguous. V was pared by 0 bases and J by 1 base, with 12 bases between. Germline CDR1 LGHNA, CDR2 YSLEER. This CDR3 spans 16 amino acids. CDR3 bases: TGCGCCAGCAGCCAAGATCGGGATGGCGGGAACACTGAAGCTTTCTTT. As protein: CASSQDRDGGNTEAFF.

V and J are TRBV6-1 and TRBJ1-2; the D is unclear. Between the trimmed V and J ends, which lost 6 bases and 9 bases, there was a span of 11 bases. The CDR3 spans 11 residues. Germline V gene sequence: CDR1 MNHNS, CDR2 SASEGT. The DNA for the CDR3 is TGTGCCAGCAGGATCGGAGTTAGCTACACCTTC. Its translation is CASRIGVSYTF.

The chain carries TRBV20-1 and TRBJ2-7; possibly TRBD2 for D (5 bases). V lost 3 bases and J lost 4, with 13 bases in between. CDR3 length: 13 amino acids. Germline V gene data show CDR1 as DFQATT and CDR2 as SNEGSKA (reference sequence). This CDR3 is CSARYPGRYEQYF. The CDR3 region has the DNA TGCAGTGCTAGGTACCCTGGGAGATACGAGCAGTACTTC.

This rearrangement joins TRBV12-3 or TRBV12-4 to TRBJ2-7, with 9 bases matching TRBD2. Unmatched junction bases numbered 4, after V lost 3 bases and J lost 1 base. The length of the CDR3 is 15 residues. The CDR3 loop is CASSFMTSGSYEQYF. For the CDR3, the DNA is TGTGCCAGCAGTTTTATGACTAGCGGTTCCTACGAGCAGTACTTC.

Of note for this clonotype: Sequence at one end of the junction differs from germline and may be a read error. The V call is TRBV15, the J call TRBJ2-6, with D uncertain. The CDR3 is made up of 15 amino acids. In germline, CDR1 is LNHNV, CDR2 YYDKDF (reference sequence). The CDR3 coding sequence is TGTGCCACCAGCAGAGATGGCTCTGGGACCAACGTCCTGACTTTC. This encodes CATSRDGSGTNVLTF.